What follows are 18 T cell receptor beta chains derived from one specimen sequenced in a study of CD8 T cells in Susac syndrome. RNA was extracted with the RNeasy kit, and a quantity of roughly 0.5 to 1 ug was reverse transcribed using random hexamers. Using its own MiXCR run on the immunoSEQ multiplex PCR reads, TCRdb lists one record per CDR3 protein. Of approximately 150,000 distinct CDR3 sequences detected, about 91% appear once; the ten largest clones hold roughly 0.08%. The specimen sequenced was CD4+ T cells from PBMCs. These receptor sequences come from a human donor in good health.

The rearrangement uses TRBV20-1 and TRBJ1-1, with a possible D match to TRBD1 (6 bases). V lost 1 base and J lost 1, with 13 bases in between. CDR1 and CDR2 (germline): DFQATT, SNEGSKA (reference sequence). The CDR3 spans 15 residues. Here the CDR3 reads CSARGSTGPNTEAFF. CDR3 nucleotides: TGCAGTGCTAGAGGTTCAACAGGGCCGAACACTGAAGCTTTCTTT.

The rearrangement links TRBV7-9 to TRBJ2-2, with 7 bases fitting TRBD1. J gave up 4 bases and V 5 bases, and 10 bases lay outside the gene matches. Looked up from germline, CDR1 is SEHNR and CDR2 is FQNEAQ (reference sequence). The CDR3 has 16 residues. The CDR3 nucleotides read TGTGCCAGCAGCGTCTACAGGGGAATAGGCACCGGGGAGCTGTTTTTT. Its protein product is CASSVYRGIGTGELFF.

The rearrangement uses TRBV20-1 and TRBJ2-5, with 7 bases identical to TRBD1. V shed 6 bases, J shed 5 bases, and the junction held 9 bases outside the gene matches. CDR3 size: 13 residues. Looked up from germline, CDR1 is DFQATT and CDR2 is SNEGSKA (reference sequence). The DNA of the CDR3 is TGCAGTGCGTTGGGGCTACAGGGGGAGACCCAGTACTTC. Amino acids: CSALGLQGETQYF.

The rearrangement links TRBV10-3 to TRBJ2-7; D is uncertain. This CDR3 spans 14 amino acids. CDR1 is ENHRY, CDR2 SYGVKD, per germline. Trimming pared 2 bases from V and 3 bases from J, leaving 11 bases between. CDR3 residues: CAISELGPNYEQYF. The CDR3 nucleotides are TGTGCCATCAGTGAGCTAGGACCGAACTACGAGCAGTACTTC.

This chain joins TRBV7-2 and TRBJ2-5, with 8 bases matching TRBD2. This CDR3 comprises 17 residues. The J segment lost 5 bases and the V segment lost 5 bases, leaving 16 bases of the junction unmatched. Germline CDR1 SGHTA, CDR2 FQGNSA. CDR3 nucleotide sequence: TGTGCCAGCAGCAAGGTATCGAGCGGGAGACGTCAGGAGACCCAGTACTTC. This encodes CASSKVSSGRRQETQYF.

The CDR3 loop reads CASSGGQPASEAFF. In nucleotides, the CDR3 is TGCGCCAGCAGCGGGGGACAGCCAGCCTCTGAAGCTTTCTTT. The gene calls are TRBV5-1 and TRBJ1-1, with 7 nucleotides matching TRBD1. Trimming at V came to 4 bases and at J to 6 bases, leaving 9 bases not matched to a gene. Looked up from germline, CDR1 is SGHRS and CDR2 is YFSETQ. The CDR3 has 14 amino acids.

In this sample, this clonotype turned up once. The V gene is TRBV3-1, the J gene TRBJ2-5, with D unresolved. Germline V gene lookup returns CDR1 LGHDT and CDR2 YNNKEL (reference sequence). Deletions cut 1 base from V and 4 bases from J, with 10 bases between. The length of the CDR3 is 14 residues. The CDR3 DNA is TGTGCCAGCAGCCAAGGGGTTTATGGAGAGACCCAGTACTTC. Translating it yields CASSQGVYGETQYF.

The chain uses TRBV2 and TRBJ2-1, with D unclear. Germline lookup yields CDR1 SNHLY and CDR2 FYNNEI. This CDR3 is built from 14 residues. The ends were cut back, 3 bases at V and 1 base at J, with 7 bases in the middle. This chain's CDR3 is CASSDQVSYNEQFF. CDR3 nucleotides: TGTGCCAGCAGTGATCAGGTTTCCTACAATGAGCAGTTCTTC.

DNA of the CDR3: TGTGCCAGTAGCGGGACAGCTAGCAATCAGCCCCAGCATTTT. Translation: CASSGTASNQPQHF. V gene TRBV19 combines with J gene TRBJ1-5; TRBD1 matches 7 bases. Germline assignment: CDR1 LNHDA and CDR2 SQIVND (reference sequence). There are 14 residues in the CDR3. Unmatched junction bases numbered 2, after V lost 6 bases and J lost 0 bases.

V is TRBV3-1 and J is TRBJ2-7, with TRBD1 as a possible D gene (6 bases). CDR3 size: 14 residues. V was trimmed by 0 bases and J by 0 bases, leaving 6 bases between them. Germline CDR1 reads LGHDT; CDR2 reads YNNKEL (reference sequence). DNA for the CDR3: TGTGCCAGCAGCCAAGACAGGGGCTCCTACGAGCAGTACTTC. Translation: CASSQDRGSYEQYF.

The genes are TRBV5-4 and TRBJ2-7; perhaps TRBD2 as D (5 bases). V was clipped by 1 base and J by 5 bases, with 16 bases between them. Germline CDR1 is SGHNT and CDR2 is YYREEE (reference sequence). The CDR3 is 15 amino acids. The chain's CDR3 is CASSLRRGSEDEQYF. CDR3 coding DNA: TGTGCCAGCAGCTTGCGCCGGGGAAGTGAGGACGAGCAGTACTTC.

This chain connects TRBV7-2 to TRBJ2-3; maybe TRBD2 (6 bases). Germline CDR1 and CDR2: SGHTA and FQGNSA. CDR3 length: 15 residues. Trimming cost V 3 bases and J 6 bases, with 16 bases left between them. The CDR3, as DNA: TGTGCCAGCAGCTTGCGGGGAGTCTTCGGGGATACGCAGTATTTT. Translation gives CASSLRGVFGDTQYF.

This chain links TRBV7-2 with TRBJ2-5, with D maybe TRBD1 (5 bases). From germline, CDR1 is SGHTA and CDR2 FQGNSA. The CDR3 covers 14 residues. Trimming took off 5 bases at V and 5 bases at J, with 15 bases between the two ends. The CDR3 region has the DNA TGTGCCAGCAGCCCAGGGTTGTTGGGGGAGACCCAGTACTTC. It translates to CASSPGLLGETQYF.

This sequence joins TRBV6-1 and TRBJ1-1; D not resolved. Trimming took off 7 bases at V and 2 bases at J, with 5 bases between the two ends. Germline values: CDR1 MNHNS, CDR2 SASEGT. The CDR3 contains 11 residues. DNA for the CDR3: TGTGCCAGCACAGTAAACACTGAAGCTTTCTTT. It encodes CASTVNTEAFF.

This chain connects TRBV7-2 to TRBJ2-7, with D possibly being TRBD2 (7 bases). The CDR3 has 15 residues. Germline V CDR1 and CDR2: SGHTA, FQGNSA. Trimming pared 1 base from V and 2 bases from J, leaving 12 bases between. The chain's CDR3 is CASSLGLGGPYEQYF. CDR3 nucleotide sequence: TGTGCCAGCAGCTTAGGTTTGGGGGGGCCCTACGAGCAGTACTTC.

This sequence joins TRBV23-1 and TRBJ2-3; the match to TRBD2 covers 12 bases. TRBV23-1 is an open reading frame, and its role is uncertain. V shed 7 bases, J shed 5 bases, and the junction held 10 bases outside the gene matches. The CDR3 length is 16 residues. The CDR3 sequence is CASTPPGLAGIDTQYF. The CDR3 bases are TGCGCCAGCACCCCCCCCGGACTAGCGGGGATAGATACGCAGTATTTT.

This clonotype has just one count. The chain couples TRBV3-1 to TRBJ2-7; 7 bases fit TRBD2. Germline V gene data show CDR1 as LGHDT and CDR2 as YNNKEL (reference sequence). The CDR3 is made up of 13 amino acids. V trimming: 4 bases; J trimming: 7 bases; junction bases outside the gene matches: 7. This CDR3 is CASSRSDSGEQYF. In nucleotides, the CDR3 is TGTGCCAGCAGCCGCTCCGATAGCGGGGAGCAGTACTTC.

The V gene is TRBV6-2 or TRBV6-3, the J gene TRBJ2-5; 12 nucleotides match TRBD2. J was trimmed by 5 bases and V by 6 bases; bases with no gene match: 10. Germline CDR1 MNHEY, CDR2 SVGEGT. This CDR3 comprises 16 residues. In nucleotides, the CDR3 is TGTGCCAGCAGCCGATCTTTACTAGCGGGGGGTGAGACCCAGTACTTC. It specifies CASSRSLLAGGETQYF.